The 15 T cell receptor beta chains below come from one sample, sequenced in a study of CXCR3-negative and CXCR3-positive naive CD8 T cells. UMI-labeled TRB cDNA libraries were prepared by 5' RACE. TCRdb re-called the 5' RACE reads, yielding one record per CDR3 amino acid sequence without DNA. The sample yields approximately 88,000 distinct CDR3 sequences, of which the top ten take up approximately 1.5%. The sequencing sample was made of naive CXCR3- CD8+ T cells from blood. Described subset: CD45RO-CCR7+CD27+CD95- naive CD8+ T cells lacking CXCR3 (TNR3-). Receptors were obtained from a human donor in good health. Some clones in this sample may be carry-over from other donors' samples.

The V and J genes are TRBV4-1 and TRBJ2-1; the TCRdb call, TRBD2, lacks DNA for checking. Per germline, CDR1 MGHRA and CDR2 YSYEKL. The CDR3 consists of 15 residues. CDR3 loop: CASSHGLAGVNEQFF.

The gene calls are TRBV4-1 and TRBJ1-1; without DNA, the TCRdb call of TRBD1 cannot be checked. Germline V gives CDR1 MGHRA, CDR2 YSYEKL. This CDR3 spans 15 amino acids. The CDR3 loop reads CASSHPAGGNTEAFF.

The rearrangement links TRBV5-1 to TRBJ2-7. The germline V gene encodes CDR1 SGHRS and CDR2 YFSETQ. The CDR3 runs to 14 residues. CDR3: CASSFAASSYEQYF.

The chain combines TRBV15 with TRBJ2-6. The length of the CDR3 is 15 residues. Germline V gene lookup returns CDR1 LNHNV and CDR2 YYDKDF (reference sequence). CDR3 region: CATSRGFDGANVLTF.

The rearrangement links TRBV28 to TRBJ2-1; TCRdb outputs TRBD1, but without DNA this stays unchecked. The CDR3 sequence is 15 residues long. CDR1 and CDR2 (germline): MDHEN, SYDVKM. The CDR3 loop is CASSAGRASYNEQFF.

The chain is built from TRBV6-4 and TRBJ2-1; TCRdb's D gene call, TRBD2, goes unchecked for lack of DNA. This CDR3 has 14 residues. Germline CDR1 is MRHNA and CDR2 is SNTAGT. The CDR3 is CASSASGGAPEQFF.

This chain links TRBV5-1 with TRBJ2-1. The CDR3 is 14 amino acids. Germline V gene data show CDR1 as SGHRS and CDR2 as YFSETQ. The CDR3 reads CASSLNPGGNEQFF.

V usage is TRBV11-2 and J usage is TRBJ2-3; TCRdb's D gene call, TRBD1, goes unchecked for lack of DNA. CDR1 and CDR2 from the germline V gene are SGHAT and FQNNGV. This CDR3 region has 15 residues. CDR3 in amino acids: CASSGGPPNTDTQYF.

The gene calls are TRBV7-9 and TRBJ2-1; TCRdb's D gene call, TRBD2, goes unchecked for lack of DNA. The CDR3 totals 18 residues. Looked up from germline, CDR1 is SEHNR and CDR2 is FQNEAQ (reference sequence). CDR3 protein: CASSWRLLAGGDIDEQFF.

This chain connects TRBV4-2 to TRBJ2-7. There are 13 residues in the CDR3. In germline, CDR1 is LGHNA, CDR2 YNFKEQ. CDR3 amino acids: CASSQDLIDEQYF.

The chain has TRBV11-2 and TRBJ2-7; TCRdb's D call, TRBD1, is unchecked because there is no DNA. The CDR3 has 14 residues. Germline CDR1 and CDR2: SGHAT and FQNNGV. CDR3 amino acids: CASSLTAGQYEQYF.

The chain has TRBV20-1 and TRBJ2-1; checking the TCRdb D call of TRBD2 is not possible without DNA. In germline, CDR1 is DFQATT, CDR2 SNEGSKA (reference sequence). The CDR3 is 16 residues long. CDR3 in amino acids: CSARGPGLADYNEQFF.

J is TRBJ2-3 and V is TRBV12-3 or TRBV12-4; as DNA is missing, the TRBD1 call by TCRdb cannot be tested. This CDR3 has 15 amino acids. CDR3 sequence: CASSHPGQSTDTQYF.

The chain recombines TRBV7-6 with TRBJ2-1. Germline lookup yields CDR1 SGHVS and CDR2 FNYEAQ. CDR3 size: 13 residues. Here the CDR3 reads CASSQAVGNEQFF.

The gene calls are TRBV7-9 and TRBJ2-7; TCRdb designates TRBD2, a call that cannot be tested without DNA. The CDR3 extends over 15 amino acids. From germline, CDR1 is SEHNR and CDR2 FQNEAQ (reference sequence). CDR3 sequence: CASSSGGSSLYEQYF.